One T cell receptor (beta chain) is described in this entry. The antigen is unknown. The record originates from a study of shared clonotypes between healthy human individuals. Study-level results: Among donors, sharing of clonotypes was expected to be affected by sequencing depth. The small donor group covered limited genetic and exposure diversity.

Sequenced by immunoSEQ multiplex PCR; TCRdb stores in-frame clones only, minus some. The sample lists 300,000 to 400,000 clones, about nine tenths occurring once. There were no recent acute infections or vaccinations among the donors, who were healthy HIV-negative adults. CD8 memory was a combination of CD45RO+ cells and CCR7-negative CD45RA+ TemRA cells. The CDR3 covers 16 residues. Per germline, CDR1 SEHNR and CDR2 FQNEAQ (reference sequence). The trim removed 4 bases at V and 1 base at J, leaving 8 bases unmatched. This receptor was obtained from a man between 18 and 29 years old in good health. The sample was memory CD8+ T cells sorted from blood. Subset denoted: CD45RO+ cells pooled with CCR7-negative TemRA cells. The chain couples TRBV7-9 to TRBJ2-7; 9 bases line up with TRBD1. The CDR3 here is CASSSPWDRASYEQYF. CDR3 DNA sequence: TGTGCCAGCAGCTCCCCGTGGGACAGGGCTTCCTACGAGCAGTACTTC.